A single sample gave rise to the 18 T cell receptor beta chains below, sequenced in a study of technical replicates of blood from a few donors. Sequencing used immunoSEQ multiplex PCR; TCRdb keeps in-frame clones, though not all of them. The sample yields tens of thousands of clones, around 94% seen once. Sequenced sample: T cells isolated from PBMCs. Source of these receptors: a human donor in good health.

The V gene is TRBV19, the J gene TRBJ1-2; 8 bases match TRBD1. From germline, CDR1 is LNHDA and CDR2 SQIVND (reference sequence). V was pared by 6 bases and J by 5 bases, with 8 bases of the junction left unmatched. This CDR3 is 14 amino acids long. In DNA form, the CDR3 reads TGTGCCAGTAGACAGGGACAGGTCCCTTATGGCTACACCTTC. This translates into CASRQGQVPYGYTF.

Points on this clone: The sample contains more than one DNA sequence encoding this CDR3. The genes are TRBV5-1 and TRBJ2-7; D unresolved. The CDR3 sequence is 11 residues long. Looked up from germline, CDR1 is SGHRS and CDR2 is YFSETQ. V shed 7 bases and J shed 0 bases, with 5 bases lying between them. DNA for the CDR3: TGCGCCAGCTCCTCCTCCTACGAGCAGTACTTC. Amino acid sequence: CASSSSYEQYF.

Only one count was recorded for this clone. The gene calls are TRBV6-5 and TRBJ2-1; TRBD2 aligns across 8 bases. The ends lost 2 bases at V and 8 bases at J; junction bases unmatched: 11. The germline CDR1 and CDR2 sequences are MNHEY and SVGAGI. This CDR3 region has 16 residues. The CDR3 is CASSYVTGGPVDEQFF. DNA of the CDR3: TGTGCCAGCAGTTACGTAACGGGAGGGCCTGTCGATGAGCAGTTCTTC.

The chain recombines TRBV2 with TRBJ2-5, with a tentative D call TRBD2 (5 bases). CDR3 length: 11 residues. Germline V gives CDR1 SNHLY, CDR2 FYNNEI. V was clipped by 7 bases and J by 10 bases, with 13 bases between them. The CDR3 sequence is CASIGSDGQYF. The CDR3 nucleotides are TGTGCCAGCATTGGTAGCGATGGCCAGTACTTC. Together with reference TRBV2 and TRBJ2-5, the CDR3 gives the full variable domain: EPEVTQTPSHQVTQMGQEVILRCVPISNHLYFYWYRQILGQKVEFLVSFYNNEISEKSEIFDDQFSVERPDGSNFTLKIRSTKLEDSAMYFCASIGSDGQYFGPGTRLLVL.

The rearrangement uses TRBV7-2 and TRBJ1-4; D perhaps matches TRBD1 (6 bases). Looked up from germline, CDR1 is SGHTA and CDR2 is FQGNSA. The CDR3 is made up of 13 amino acids. V shed 6 bases and J shed 7 bases, with 12 bases lying between them. The CDR3 loop is CASRPTGFEKLFF. DNA of the CDR3: TGTGCCAGCAGACCTACAGGGTTTGAAAAACTGTTTTTT.

This clone was detected once. V and J are TRBV5-1 and TRBJ2-5; 9 bases fit TRBD1. Germline CDR1 and CDR2: SGHRS and YFSETQ. The ends lost 4 bases at V and 5 bases at J; junction bases unmatched: 12. The CDR3 covers 16 residues. The CDR3 loop reads CASSELGTGLGETQYF. DNA of the CDR3: TGCGCCAGCAGCGAACTCGGGACAGGGCTTGGGGAGACCCAGTACTTC.

This chain joins TRBV11-2 and TRBJ2-1, with TRBD2 matching 12 bases. V lost 6 bases to trimming and J lost 6 bases; unmatched junction nucleotides: 0. CDR3 length equals 13 residues. Per germline, CDR1 SGHAT and CDR2 FQNNGV. The CDR3 protein is CASRTSGSNEQFF. As DNA, the CDR3 is TGTGCCAGCAGGACTAGCGGGAGCAATGAGCAGTTCTTC.

V is TRBV5-6 and J is TRBJ1-3; weak D call: TRBD1 (6 bases). This CDR3 is 15 amino acids long. Germline V gene sequence: CDR1 SGHDT, CDR2 YYEEEE. Trimming stripped 5 bases from V and 1 base from J, with 13 bases between. The CDR3 nucleotides read TGTGCCAGCAGTTTTCAGGGGTCTTCTGGAAACACCATATATTTT. This codes for CASSFQGSSGNTIYF. Combining the CDR3 with reference TRBV5-6 and TRBJ1-3 gives the whole variable domain DAGVTQSPTHLIKTRGQQVTLRCSPKSGHDTVSWYQQALGQGPQFIFQYYEEEERQRGNFPDRFSGHQFPNYSSELNVNALLLGDSALYLCASSFQGSSGNTIYFGEGSWLTVV.

V gene TRBV15 combines with J gene TRBJ1-5; no reliable D call. The CDR3 has 14 amino acids. CDR1 and CDR2 from the germline V gene are LNHNV and YYDKDF (reference sequence). Between the trimmed V and J ends, which lost 2 bases and 5 bases, there was a span of 10 bases. CDR3 region: CATSRTRVHQPQHF. Written as DNA, the CDR3 is TGTGCCACCAGCAGAACGAGGGTCCATCAGCCCCAGCATTTT.

This clone was counted once. This chain connects TRBV5-1 to TRBJ2-1, with 14 bases fitting TRBD2. Trimming cost V 1 base and J 9 bases; bases outside gene matches: 3. The length of the CDR3 is 15 residues. Germline V gene data show CDR1 as SGHRS and CDR2 as YFSETQ. The CDR3: CASSLSGLAGAEQFF. For the CDR3, the DNA is TGCGCCAGCAGCTTGTCGGGACTAGCGGGAGCTGAGCAGTTCTTC.

The chain is built from TRBV19 and TRBJ2-2, with 8 bases matching TRBD1. Germline CDR1 and CDR2: LNHDA and SQIVND (reference sequence). V trimming: 6 bases; J trimming: 7 bases; junction bases outside the gene matches: 7. CDR3 length equals 14 residues. The CDR3 loop reads CASRSGGANGELFF. In DNA form, the CDR3 reads TGTGCCAGTAGATCAGGGGGCGCAAACGGGGAGCTGTTTTTT.

The chain couples TRBV28 to TRBJ1-3; 7 bases match TRBD1. From germline, CDR1 is MDHEN and CDR2 SYDVKM. J was trimmed by 4 bases and V by 7 bases; bases with no gene match: 4. The CDR3 consists of 13 residues. Written as DNA, the CDR3 is TGTGCCAGCAAAGGGGGCTTCGGAAACACCATATATTTT. Translation gives CASKGGFGNTIYF.

The chain combines TRBV6-1 with TRBJ1-1; the D is unclear. Germline loops: CDR1 MNHNS, CDR2 SASEGT. The ends were cut back, 1 base at V and 2 bases at J, with 8 bases in the middle. The length of the CDR3 is 14 residues. The CDR3 sequence is CASSEVRGNTEAFF. DNA of the CDR3: TGTGCCAGCAGTGAAGTTCGGGGTAACACTGAAGCTTTCTTT.

The chain has TRBV6-5 and TRBJ1-5, with D perhaps matching TRBD1 (6 bases). The CDR3 is 14 amino acids. V lost 6 bases and J lost 5, with 14 bases in between. Germline V gene data show CDR1 as MNHEY and CDR2 as SVGAGI. This CDR3 reads CASSPIGGDQPQHF. CDR3 coding DNA: TGTGCCAGCAGCCCCATAGGGGGGGATCAGCCCCAGCATTTT.

The V and J genes are TRBV9 and TRBJ2-7; 8 bases are shared with TRBD1. After removal of 0 bases from V and 3 bases from J, the junction contained 2 bases not matched to a gene. There are 14 residues in the CDR3. Germline CDR1 and CDR2: SGDLS and YYNGEE. The CDR3 loop reads CASSVGTGYYEQYF. CDR3 sequence (DNA): TGTGCCAGCAGCGTAGGGACAGGGTACTACGAGCAGTACTTC.

This clone was seen only once. This chain uses TRBV2 with TRBJ2-7, with D possibly being TRBD2 (5 bases). V was shortened by 6 bases and J by 0 bases, with 12 bases between the two germline ends. CDR3 length: 14 amino acids. Germline-derived CDR1 and CDR2 are SNHLY and FYNNEI. CDR3 loop: CASSGLESSYEQYF. CDR3 DNA: TGTGCCAGCAGCGGACTCGAAAGCTCCTACGAGCAGTACTTC. The full variable domain, with the rest looked up from reference TRBV2 and TRBJ2-7, is EPEVTQTPSHQVTQMGQEVILRCVPISNHLYFYWYRQILGQKVEFLVSFYNNEISEKSEIFDDQFSVERPDGSNFTLKIRSTKLEDSAMYFCASSGLESSYEQYFGPGTRLTVT.

The gene calls are TRBV27 and TRBJ2-7, with 7 bases fitting TRBD2. With V trimmed by 6 bases and J by 2 bases, 7 bases remained unmatched. The CDR3 extends over 14 amino acids. Germline V gene data show CDR1 as MNHEY and CDR2 as SMNVEV (reference sequence). The CDR3 protein is CASRRVAGAYEQYF. The CDR3 nucleotides are TGTGCCAGCAGGAGAGTAGCGGGCGCCTACGAGCAGTACTTC.

The DNA for the CDR3 is TGTGCCTTCACCGGGACAGCCCCAACCGGGGAGCTGTTTTTT. It yields the protein CAFTGTAPTGELFF. The J gene is TRBJ2-2, the V gene TRBV30, with 7 bases matching TRBD1. V lost 7 bases to trimming and J lost 5 bases; unmatched junction nucleotides: 10. This CDR3 is built from 14 residues. CDR1 is GTSNPN, CDR2 SVGIG, per germline (reference sequence).